The source of this T cell receptor beta chain is a study of blood T cell repertoires in COVID-19. Across the study: Researchers got acute and convalescent COVID-19 samples from the United States, Italy and Spain. PBMCs, B-cell-depleted T cells, or T cells provided the cDNA or gDNA that made up the material.

Authors' data handling: By means of reference gene primer amplification, nucleated cell counts were estimated. TCRdb's table, derived via immunoSEQ multiplex PCR, lists solely in-frame clones and lacks some. The V and J calls and clone size come from that table; D and trimming were worked out from the DNA. The table lists under 150,000 clones, 85% to 90% of them singletons. The CDR3 consists of 14 residues. CDR1 is SNHLY and CDR2 is FYNNEI in the germline V gene. The V gene lost 7 bases and the J gene lost 6 bases, with 19 bases spanning the gap. This clonotype originated in a human donor in a cohort sampled during active COVID-19. Sequenced material: peripheral blood. This chain uses TRBV2 with TRBJ2-7, with D maybe TRBD2 (6 bases). For the CDR3, the DNA is TGTGCCAGCATGAGTACTAGCCAGACCCTCGAGCAGTACTTC. Its translation: CASMSTSQTLEQYF. Filled out from reference TRBV2 and TRBJ2-7, the complete variable domain reads EPEVTQTPSHQVTQMGQEVILRCVPISNHLYFYWYRQILGQKVEFLVSFYNNEISEKSEIFDDQFSVERPDGSNFTLKIRSTKLEDSAMYFCASMSTSQTLEQYFGPGTRLTVT.